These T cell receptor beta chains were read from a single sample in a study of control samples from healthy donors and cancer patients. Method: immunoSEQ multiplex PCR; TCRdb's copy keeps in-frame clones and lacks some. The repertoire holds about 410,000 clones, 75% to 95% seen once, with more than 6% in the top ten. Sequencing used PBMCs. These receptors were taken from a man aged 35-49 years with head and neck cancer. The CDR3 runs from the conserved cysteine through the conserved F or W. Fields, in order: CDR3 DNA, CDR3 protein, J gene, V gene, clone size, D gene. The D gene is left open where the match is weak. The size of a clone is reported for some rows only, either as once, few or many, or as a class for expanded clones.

CDR3nt: TGTGCCAGCAGTCTGCTTGGCCCCTACAGCAATCAGCCCCAGCATTTT; CDR3aa: CASSLLGPYSNQPQHF; j_gene: TRBJ1-5; v_gene: TRBV27; abundance: -; d_gene: -
CDR3nt: TGTGCCAGCAGTCACCGGGACGGCCCACACCAAGAGACCCAGTACTTC; CDR3aa: CASSHRDGPHQETQYF; j_gene: TRBJ2-5; v_gene: TRBV27; abundance: -; d_gene: -
CDR3nt: TGTGCCAGTAGTCTGGGGACAGGGTACACCGGGGAGCTGTTTTTT; CDR3aa: CASSLGTGYTGELFF; j_gene: TRBJ2-2; v_gene: TRBV19; abundance: -; d_gene: TRBD1
CDR3nt: TGTGCCAGCAGCCCCTTTGTGGGGGTCGGTTACAATGAGCAGTTCTTC; CDR3aa: CASSPFVGVGYNEQFF; j_gene: TRBJ2-1; v_gene: TRBV7-3; abundance: -; d_gene: -
CDR3nt: TGTGCCAGCGGCCGGGGACAGGGGGCTGGGGCCAACGTCCTGACTTTC; CDR3aa: CASGRGQGAGANVLTF; j_gene: TRBJ2-6; v_gene: TRBV7-3; abundance: -; d_gene: TRBD1
CDR3nt: TGTGCCAGCAGCTTAAACAGAAACTACGAGCAGTACTTC; CDR3aa: CASSLNRNYEQYF; j_gene: TRBJ2-7; v_gene: TRBV11-2; abundance: -; d_gene: -
CDR3nt: TGTGCCAGCAGTTTAGCAGGGGGCGTGAACACTGAAGCTTTCTTT; CDR3aa: CASSLAGGVNTEAFF; j_gene: TRBJ1-1; v_gene: TRBV28; abundance: few; d_gene: TRBD1
CDR3nt: TGTGCCAGCAGCTTTTCGGGGAAAGAGACCCAGTACTTC; CDR3aa: CASSFSGKETQYF; j_gene: TRBJ2-5; v_gene: TRBV7-9; abundance: -; d_gene: -
CDR3nt: TGTGCCAGCACTTATGAGCGGGGGGCGCTTCAAACCGGGGAGCTGTTTTTT; CDR3aa: CASTYERGALQTGELFF; j_gene: TRBJ2-2; v_gene: TRBV2; abundance: -; d_gene: TRBD2
CDR3nt: TGCGCCAGCAGCCAAGTGTGGACTGTGGGCGGCCACAATGAGCAGTTCTTC; CDR3aa: CASSQVWTVGGHNEQFF; j_gene: TRBJ2-1; v_gene: TRBV4-1; abundance: -; d_gene: -
CDR3nt: TGTGCCAGCAGCCCTAGACCGAAAATCTCTGGAAACACCATATATTTT; CDR3aa: CASSPRPKISGNTIYF; j_gene: TRBJ1-3; v_gene: TRBV3-1/TRBV3-2; abundance: once; d_gene: -
CDR3nt: TGTGCCAGCAGCCCCCGACCCGCGAACACCGGGGAGCTGTTTTTT; CDR3aa: CASSPRPANTGELFF; j_gene: TRBJ2-2; v_gene: TRBV7-9; abundance: -; d_gene: -
CDR3nt: TGTGCCAGCACCTCTTGGGGCGGCGGGACAGGATCCAAAAACATTCAGTACTTC; CDR3aa: CASTSWGGGTGSKNIQYF; j_gene: TRBJ2-4; v_gene: TRBV27; abundance: -; d_gene: TRBD1
CDR3nt: TGCGCCAGCAGTGGCCCCGCGTCGACAGGGGGACGGACTGAAGCTTTCTTT; CDR3aa: CASSGPASTGGRTEAFF; j_gene: TRBJ1-1; v_gene: TRBV10-2; abundance: -; d_gene: TRBD1
CDR3nt: TGTGCCAGCAGCCAAGAAAGGGGCAGGGGGCTTGAAAAACTGTTTTTT; CDR3aa: CASSQERGRGLEKLFF; j_gene: TRBJ1-4; v_gene: TRBV3-1/TRBV3-2; abundance: few; d_gene: TRBD1
CDR3nt: TGCGCCAGCAGCTCCACGACCCTCGGGATGAACACCATATATTTT; CDR3aa: CASSSTTLGMNTIYF; j_gene: TRBJ1-3; v_gene: TRBV4-1; abundance: -; d_gene: -
CDR3nt: TGTGCCAGCAGTGAAGGTATGGGCAGGGGGCGCCTCTATACGCAGTATTTT; CDR3aa: CASSEGMGRGRLYTQYF; j_gene: TRBJ2-3; v_gene: TRBV25-1; abundance: -; d_gene: TRBD1